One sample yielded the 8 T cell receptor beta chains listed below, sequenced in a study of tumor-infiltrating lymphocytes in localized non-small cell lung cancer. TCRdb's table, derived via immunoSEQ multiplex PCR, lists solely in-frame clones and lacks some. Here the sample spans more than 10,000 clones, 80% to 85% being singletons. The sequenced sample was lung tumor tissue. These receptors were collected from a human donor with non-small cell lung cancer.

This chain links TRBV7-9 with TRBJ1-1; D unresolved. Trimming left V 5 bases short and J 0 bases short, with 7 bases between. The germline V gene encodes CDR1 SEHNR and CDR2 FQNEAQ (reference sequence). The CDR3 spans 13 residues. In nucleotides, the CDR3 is TGTGCCAGCAGCCCAAGTATGAACACTGAAGCTTTCTTT. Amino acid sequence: CASSPSMNTEAFF.

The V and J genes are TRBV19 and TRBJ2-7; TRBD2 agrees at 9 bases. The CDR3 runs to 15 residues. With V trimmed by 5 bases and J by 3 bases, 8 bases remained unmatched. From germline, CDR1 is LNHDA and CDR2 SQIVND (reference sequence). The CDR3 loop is CASSEGGGAVYEQYF. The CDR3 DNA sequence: TGTGCCAGTAGTGAAGGCGGGGGGGCCGTCTACGAGCAGTACTTC.

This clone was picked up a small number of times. In DNA form, the CDR3 reads TGTGCCAGCAGCCAAGGATCCCTGGGGACTGAAGCTTTCTTT. Encoded protein: CASSQGSLGTEAFF. The chain is built from TRBV7-6 and TRBJ1-1; D uncertain. CDR1 and CDR2 from the germline V gene are SGHVS and FNYEAQ. The CDR3 is made up of 14 amino acids. Trimming removed 5 bases from V and 5 bases from J, with 15 bases in between.

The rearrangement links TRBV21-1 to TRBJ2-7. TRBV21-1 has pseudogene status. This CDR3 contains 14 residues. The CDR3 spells CASSQNLGYEEQYF. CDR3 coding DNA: TGTGCCAGCAGTCAAAACTTGGGGTATGAGGAGCAGTACTTC.

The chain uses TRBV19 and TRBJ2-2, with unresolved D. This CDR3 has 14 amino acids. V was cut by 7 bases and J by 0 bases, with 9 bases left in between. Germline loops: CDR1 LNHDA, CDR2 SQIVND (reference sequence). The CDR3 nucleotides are TGTGCCAGTATCCGTGTTCCGAACACCGGGGAGCTGTTTTTT. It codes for CASIRVPNTGELFF.

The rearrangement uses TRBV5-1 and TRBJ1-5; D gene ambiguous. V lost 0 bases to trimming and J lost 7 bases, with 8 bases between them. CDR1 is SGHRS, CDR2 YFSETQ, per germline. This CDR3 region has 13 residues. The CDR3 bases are TGCGCCAGCAGCTTGGAGGGCCACCAGCCCCAGCATTTT. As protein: CASSLEGHQPQHF.

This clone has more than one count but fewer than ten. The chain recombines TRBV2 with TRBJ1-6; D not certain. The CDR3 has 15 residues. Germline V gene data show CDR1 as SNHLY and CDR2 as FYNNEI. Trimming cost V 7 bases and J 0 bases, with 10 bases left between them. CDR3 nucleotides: TGTGCCAGCACCCAACCGAGCTCCTATAATTCACCCCTCCACTTT. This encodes CASTQPSSYNSPLHF.

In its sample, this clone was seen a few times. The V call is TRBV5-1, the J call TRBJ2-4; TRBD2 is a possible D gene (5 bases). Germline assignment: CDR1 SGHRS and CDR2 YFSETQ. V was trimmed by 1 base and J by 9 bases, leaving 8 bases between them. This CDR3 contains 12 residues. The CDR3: CASSLLEGIQYF. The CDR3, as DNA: TGCGCCAGCAGCTTGTTAGAGGGCATTCAGTACTTC. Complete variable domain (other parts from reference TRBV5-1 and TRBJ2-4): KAGVTQTPRYLIKTRGQQVTLSCSPISGHRSVSWYQQTPGQGLQFLFEYFSETQRNKGNFPGRFSGRQFSNSRSEMNVSTLELGDSALYLCASSLLEGIQYFGAGTRLSVL.